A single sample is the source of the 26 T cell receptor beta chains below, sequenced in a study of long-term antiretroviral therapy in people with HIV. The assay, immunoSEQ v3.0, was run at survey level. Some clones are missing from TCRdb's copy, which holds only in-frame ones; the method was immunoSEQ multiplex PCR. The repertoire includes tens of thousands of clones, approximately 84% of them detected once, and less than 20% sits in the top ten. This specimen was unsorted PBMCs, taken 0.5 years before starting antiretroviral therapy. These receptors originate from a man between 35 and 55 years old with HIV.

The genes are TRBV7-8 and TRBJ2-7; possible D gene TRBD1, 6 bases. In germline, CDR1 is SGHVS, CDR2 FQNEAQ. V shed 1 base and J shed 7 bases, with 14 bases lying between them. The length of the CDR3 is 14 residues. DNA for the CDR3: TGTGCCAGCAGCTTAGGTACAGGGATTCGAGAGCAGTACTTC. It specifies CASSLGTGIREQYF.

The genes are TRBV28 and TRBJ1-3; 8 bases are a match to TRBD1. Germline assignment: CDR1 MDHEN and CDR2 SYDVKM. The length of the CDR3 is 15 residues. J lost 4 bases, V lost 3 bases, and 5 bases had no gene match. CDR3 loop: CASSFRGDRGNTIYF. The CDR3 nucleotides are TGTGCCAGCAGTTTTAGGGGGGACAGGGGAAACACCATATATTTT.

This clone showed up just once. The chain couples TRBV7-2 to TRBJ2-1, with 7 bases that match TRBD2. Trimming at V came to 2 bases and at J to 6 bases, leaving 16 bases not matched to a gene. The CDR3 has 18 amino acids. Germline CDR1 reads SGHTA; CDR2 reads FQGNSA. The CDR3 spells CASSLREGAFGGSNEQFF. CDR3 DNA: TGTGCCAGCAGCTTAAGGGAGGGAGCGTTCGGGGGGAGCAATGAGCAGTTCTTC.

The CDR3 bases are TGTGCCAGCAGCGTTCCCGGGACTTCTGAGACCCAGTACTTC. Protein product: CASSVPGTSETQYF. The chain employs TRBV5-6 and TRBJ2-5; a possible D gene is TRBD2 (6 bases). Germline assignment: CDR1 SGHDT and CDR2 YYEEEE. V lost 4 bases, J lost 5 bases, and 15 bases lay in between. This CDR3 comprises 14 residues.

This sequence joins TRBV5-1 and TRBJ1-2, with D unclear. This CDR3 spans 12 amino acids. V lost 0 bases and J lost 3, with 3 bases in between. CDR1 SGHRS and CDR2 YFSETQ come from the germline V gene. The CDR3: CASSLGDYGYTF. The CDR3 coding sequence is TGCGCCAGCAGCTTGGGAGACTATGGCTACACCTTC.

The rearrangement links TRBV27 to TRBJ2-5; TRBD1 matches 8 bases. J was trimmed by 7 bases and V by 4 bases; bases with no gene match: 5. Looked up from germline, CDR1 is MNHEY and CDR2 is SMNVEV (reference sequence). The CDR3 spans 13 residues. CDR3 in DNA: TGTGCCAGCAGTTCCTGGACAGGGTCGACCCAGTACTTC. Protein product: CASSSWTGSTQYF.

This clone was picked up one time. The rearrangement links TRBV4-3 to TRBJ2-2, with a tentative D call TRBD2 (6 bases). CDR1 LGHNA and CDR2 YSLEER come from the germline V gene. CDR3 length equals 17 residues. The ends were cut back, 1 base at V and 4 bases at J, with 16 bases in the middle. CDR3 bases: TGCGCCAGCAGCCAAGCGGGTCGGGGGTACAGCACCGGGGAGCTGTTTTTT. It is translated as CASSQAGRGYSTGELFF.

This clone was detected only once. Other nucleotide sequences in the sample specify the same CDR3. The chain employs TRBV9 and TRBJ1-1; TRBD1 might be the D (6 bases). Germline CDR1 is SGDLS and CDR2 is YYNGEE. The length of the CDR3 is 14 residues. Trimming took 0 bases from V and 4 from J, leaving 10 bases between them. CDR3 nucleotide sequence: TGTGCCAGCAGCGTAGTAGGGGGGAGCACTGAAGCTTTCTTT. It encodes CASSVVGGSTEAFF.

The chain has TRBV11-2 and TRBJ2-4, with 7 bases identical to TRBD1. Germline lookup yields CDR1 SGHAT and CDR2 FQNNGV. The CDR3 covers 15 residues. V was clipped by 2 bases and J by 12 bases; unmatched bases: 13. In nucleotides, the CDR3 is TGTGCCAGCAGCTTAAAGACAGGGTATCAGGGTAGTCAGTACTTC. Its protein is CASSLKTGYQGSQYF.

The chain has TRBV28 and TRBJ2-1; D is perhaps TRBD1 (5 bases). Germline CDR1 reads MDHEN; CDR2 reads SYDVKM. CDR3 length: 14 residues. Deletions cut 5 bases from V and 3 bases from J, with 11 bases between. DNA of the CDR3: TGTGCCAGCAGTCAGGGCCGTTACTACAATGAGCAGTTCTTC. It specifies CASSQGRYYNEQFF.

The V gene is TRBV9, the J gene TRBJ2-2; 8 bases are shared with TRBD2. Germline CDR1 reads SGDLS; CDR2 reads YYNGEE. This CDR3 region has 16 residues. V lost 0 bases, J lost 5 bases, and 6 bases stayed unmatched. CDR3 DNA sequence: TGTGCCAGCAGCGTAGTCGGGGGGGCTGGGACCGGGGAGCTGTTTTTT. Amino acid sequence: CASSVVGGAGTGELFF.

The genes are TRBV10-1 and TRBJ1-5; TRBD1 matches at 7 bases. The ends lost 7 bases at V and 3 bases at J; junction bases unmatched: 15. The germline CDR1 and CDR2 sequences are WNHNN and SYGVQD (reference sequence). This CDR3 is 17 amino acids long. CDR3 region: CASNPNRGIPSNQPQHF. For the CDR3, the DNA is TGCGCCAGCAACCCTAACAGGGGAATCCCCTCCAATCAGCCCCAGCATTTT.

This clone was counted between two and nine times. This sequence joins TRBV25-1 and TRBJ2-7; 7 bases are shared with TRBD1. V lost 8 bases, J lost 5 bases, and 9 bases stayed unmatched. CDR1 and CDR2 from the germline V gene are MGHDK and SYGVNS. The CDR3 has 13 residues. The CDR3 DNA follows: TGTGCCAGCGGAAAACAGGGGCGCGACGAGCAGTACTTC. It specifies CASGKQGRDEQYF.

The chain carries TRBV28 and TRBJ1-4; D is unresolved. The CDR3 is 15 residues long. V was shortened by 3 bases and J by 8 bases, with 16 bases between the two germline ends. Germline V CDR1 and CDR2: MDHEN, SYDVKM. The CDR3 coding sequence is TGTGCCAGCAGTTTTGACGCGATGGATGGGGAAAAACTGTTTTTT. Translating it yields CASSFDAMDGEKLFF.

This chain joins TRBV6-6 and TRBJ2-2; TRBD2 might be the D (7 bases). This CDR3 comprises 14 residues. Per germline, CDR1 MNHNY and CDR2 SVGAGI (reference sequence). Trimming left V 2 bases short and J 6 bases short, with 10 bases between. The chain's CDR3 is CASSYKGGAGELFF. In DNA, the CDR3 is TGTGCCAGCAGTTACAAAGGGGGGGCCGGGGAGCTGTTTTTT.

CDR3 DNA sequence: TGTGCCACCACTGCGGCGAATGAGCAGTTCTTC. Translating gives CATTAANEQFF. The chain carries TRBV10-3 and TRBJ2-1; the D is unclear. The CDR3 is made up of 11 amino acids. Per the germline V gene, CDR1 is ENHRY and CDR2 is SYGVKD. V was clipped by 10 bases and J by 7 bases, with 11 bases between them.

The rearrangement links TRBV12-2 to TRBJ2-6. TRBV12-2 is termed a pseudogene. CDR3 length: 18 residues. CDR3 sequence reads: CASRSPKVFDSGANVLTF. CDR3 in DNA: TGTGCAAGTCGCTCCCCCAAGGTCTTTGACTCTGGGGCCAACGTCCTGACTTTC.

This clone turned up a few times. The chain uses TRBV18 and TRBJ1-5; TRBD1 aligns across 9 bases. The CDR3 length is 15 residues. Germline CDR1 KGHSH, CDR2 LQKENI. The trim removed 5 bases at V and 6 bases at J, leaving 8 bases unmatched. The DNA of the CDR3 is TGTGCCAGCTCAGAGAACAGGGGGCAGGGTCAGCCCCAGCATTTT. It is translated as CASSENRGQGQPQHF.

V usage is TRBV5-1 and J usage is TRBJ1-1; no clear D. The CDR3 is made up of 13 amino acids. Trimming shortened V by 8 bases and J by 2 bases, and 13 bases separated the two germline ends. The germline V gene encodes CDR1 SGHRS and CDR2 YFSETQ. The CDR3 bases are TGCGCCAGTCACACTACGGCCAACACTGAAGCTTTCTTT. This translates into CASHTTANTEAFF. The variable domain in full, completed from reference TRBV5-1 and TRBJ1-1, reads KAGVTQTPRYLIKTRGQQVTLSCSPISGHRSVSWYQQTPGQGLQFLFEYFSETQRNKGNFPGRFSGRQFSNSRSEMNVSTLELGDSALYLCASHTTANTEAFFGQGTRLTVV.

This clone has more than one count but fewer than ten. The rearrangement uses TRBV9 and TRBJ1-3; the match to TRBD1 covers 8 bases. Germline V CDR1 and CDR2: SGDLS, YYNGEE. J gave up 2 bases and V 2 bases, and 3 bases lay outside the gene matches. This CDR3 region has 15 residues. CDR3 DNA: TGTGCCAGCAGCGTCTCAGGGGGCACTGGAAACACCATATATTTT. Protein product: CASSVSGGTGNTIYF.

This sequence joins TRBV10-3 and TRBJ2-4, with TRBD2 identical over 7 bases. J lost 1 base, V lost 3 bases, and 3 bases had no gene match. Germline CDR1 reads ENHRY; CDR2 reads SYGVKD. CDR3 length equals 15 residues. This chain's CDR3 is CAISDAGGAKNIQYF. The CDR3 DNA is TGTGCCATCAGTGACGCCGGGGGGGCCAAAAACATTCAGTACTTC.

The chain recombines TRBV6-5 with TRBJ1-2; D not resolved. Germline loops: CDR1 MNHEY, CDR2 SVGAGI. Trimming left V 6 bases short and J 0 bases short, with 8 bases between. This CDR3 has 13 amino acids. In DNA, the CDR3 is TGTGCCAGCAGCCGCCAGACTAACTATGGCTACACCTTC. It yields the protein CASSRQTNYGYTF.

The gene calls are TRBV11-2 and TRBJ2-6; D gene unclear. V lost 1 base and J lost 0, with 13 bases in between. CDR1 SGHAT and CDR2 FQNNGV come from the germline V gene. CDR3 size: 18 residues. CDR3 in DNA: TGTGCCAGCAGCTTAGGCCAGGCCTCCATCTCTGGGGCCAACGTCCTGACTTTC. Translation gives CASSLGQASISGANVLTF.

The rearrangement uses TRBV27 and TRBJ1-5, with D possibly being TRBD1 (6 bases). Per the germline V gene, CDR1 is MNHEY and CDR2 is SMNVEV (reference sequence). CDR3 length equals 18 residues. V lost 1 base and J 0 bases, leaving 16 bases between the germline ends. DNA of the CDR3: TGTGCCAGCAGTTTATACGGGCCGGGACACCATAGCAATCAGCCCCAGCATTTT. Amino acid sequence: CASSLYGPGHHSNQPQHF.

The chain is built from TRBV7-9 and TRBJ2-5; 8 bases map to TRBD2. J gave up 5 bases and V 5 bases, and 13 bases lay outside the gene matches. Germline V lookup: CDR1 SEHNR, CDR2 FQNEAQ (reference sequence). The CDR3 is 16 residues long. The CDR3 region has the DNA TGTGCCAGCAGCCCCCCGGGCGGGGGGCTTGTGGAGACCCAGTACTTC. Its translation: CASSPPGGGLVETQYF. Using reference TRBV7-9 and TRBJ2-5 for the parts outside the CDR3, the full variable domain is DTGVSQNPRHKITKRGQNVTFRCDPISEHNRLYWYRQTLGQGPEFLTYFQNEAQLEKSRLLSDRFSAERPKGSFSTLEIQRTEQGDSAMYLCASSPPGGGLVETQYFGPGTRLLVL.

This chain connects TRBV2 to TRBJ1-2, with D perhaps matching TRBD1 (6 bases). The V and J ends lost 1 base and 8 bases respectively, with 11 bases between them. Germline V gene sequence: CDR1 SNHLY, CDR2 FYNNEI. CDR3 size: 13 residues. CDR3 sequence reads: CASSEVQGGGYTF. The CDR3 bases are TGTGCCAGCAGTGAAGTACAGGGAGGGGGCTACACCTTC.